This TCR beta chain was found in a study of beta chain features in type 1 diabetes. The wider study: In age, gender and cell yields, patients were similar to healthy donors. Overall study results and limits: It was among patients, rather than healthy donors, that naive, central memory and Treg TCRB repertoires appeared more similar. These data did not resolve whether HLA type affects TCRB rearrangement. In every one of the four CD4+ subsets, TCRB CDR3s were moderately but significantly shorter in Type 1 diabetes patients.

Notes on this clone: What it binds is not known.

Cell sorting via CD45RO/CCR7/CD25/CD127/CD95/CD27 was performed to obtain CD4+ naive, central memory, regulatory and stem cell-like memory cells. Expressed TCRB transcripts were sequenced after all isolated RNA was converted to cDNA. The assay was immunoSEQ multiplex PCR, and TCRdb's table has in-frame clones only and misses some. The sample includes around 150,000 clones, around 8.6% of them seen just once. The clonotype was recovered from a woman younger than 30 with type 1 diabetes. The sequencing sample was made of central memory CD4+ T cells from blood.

The CDR3 bases are TGTGCCAGTAGTATCGAGGGACTAGCGGCCACAGATACGCAGTATTTT. This translates into CASSIEGLAATDTQYF. The chain carries TRBV19 and TRBJ2-3, with 11 nucleotides matching TRBD2. V lost 3 bases and J lost 2; bases outside the gene matches: 4. Germline CDR1 reads LNHDA; CDR2 reads SQIVND (reference sequence). The CDR3 extends over 16 amino acids.